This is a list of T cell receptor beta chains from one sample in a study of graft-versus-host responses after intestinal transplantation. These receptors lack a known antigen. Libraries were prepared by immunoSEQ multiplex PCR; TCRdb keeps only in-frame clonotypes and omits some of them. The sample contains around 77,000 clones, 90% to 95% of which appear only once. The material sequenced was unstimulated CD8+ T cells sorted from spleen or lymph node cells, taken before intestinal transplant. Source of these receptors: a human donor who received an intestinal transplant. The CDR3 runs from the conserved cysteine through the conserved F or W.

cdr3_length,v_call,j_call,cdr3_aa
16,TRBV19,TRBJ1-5,CASSMGRAHSNQPQHF
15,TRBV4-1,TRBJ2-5,CASSQEGLVRETQYF
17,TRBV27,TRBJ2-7,CASSFVAPGQATYEQYF
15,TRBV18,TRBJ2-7,CASSPLDPKTCEQYF
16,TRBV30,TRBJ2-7,CAWSDPRDRGFYEQYF
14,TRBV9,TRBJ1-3,CASSAWTDGNTIYF
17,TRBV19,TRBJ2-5,CASSIFWTGGLQETQYF
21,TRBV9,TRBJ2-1,CASSVGSTSGSFWTRGNEQFF
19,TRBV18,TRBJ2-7,CASSPLGLREGPRPYEQYF
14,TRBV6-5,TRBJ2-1,CASRGSVAYNEQFF
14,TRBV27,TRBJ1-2,CASSFRGSGYGYTF
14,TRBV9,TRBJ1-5,CASSAGETHQPQHF
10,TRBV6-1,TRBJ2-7,CASYGDRVFF
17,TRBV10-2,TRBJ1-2,CASSESRVRGFNYGYTF
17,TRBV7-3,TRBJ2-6,CASSLYPLQSRANVLTF
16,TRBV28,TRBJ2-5,CASSLNQAPTQETQYF
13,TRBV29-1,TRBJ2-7,CSVVGEGAYEQYF
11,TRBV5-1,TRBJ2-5,CASSYQETQYF
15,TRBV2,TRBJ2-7,CASSDLLDFKYEQYF
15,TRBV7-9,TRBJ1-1,CASSHTGALNTEAFF
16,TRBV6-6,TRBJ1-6,CASRDGGGSYNSPLHF
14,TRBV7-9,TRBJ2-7,CASSLGGGSYEQYF
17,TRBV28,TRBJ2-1,CASTPLGGEKVYNEQFF
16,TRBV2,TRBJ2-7,CASSAWYGAGGYEQYF
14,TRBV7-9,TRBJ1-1,CASSLRGTGTEAFF
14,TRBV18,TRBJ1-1,CASSRETPDTEAFF
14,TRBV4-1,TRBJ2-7,CASSQDYWGYEQYF
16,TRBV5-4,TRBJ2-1,CASSLGGRGSYNEQFF
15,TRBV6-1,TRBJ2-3,CASSETISSTDTQYF
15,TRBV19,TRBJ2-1,CASSFGTSGNNEQFF
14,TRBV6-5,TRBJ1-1,CASSTSWVGTEAFF